This T cell receptor (beta chain) was recorded in a study of CD8 T cells in Susac syndrome. Study results and caveats: TCR sequencing and HLA analysis covered a relatively small number of individuals.

Losses at the gene ends were 6 bases for V and 3 bases for J; bases not matched to a gene: 11. CDR1 is DFQATT and CDR2 is SNEGSKA in the germline V gene (reference sequence). The CDR3 length is 14 residues. For this clonotype: Antigen specificity is unknown.

RNA, at about 0.45 to 1 ug, was reverse transcribed with random hexamers. Amplification of TCR beta CDR3 used immunoSEQ multiplex PCR across 54 Vbeta and 13 Jbeta. Each CDR3 protein is one row after TCRdb ran MiXCR on the immunoSEQ multiplex PCR reads. This sample has around 130,000 distinct CDR3 sequences, with roughly 94% found just once. The multiple sclerosis controls consisted of treatment-naive patients with relapsing-remitting disease, either stable or active. Negative magnetic isolation gave CD8+ and CD4+ cells; FACS enriched CD8+ TEMRA. Sequences were obtained from CD4+ T cells from PBMCs. The origin of this receptor is a human donor with multiple sclerosis. The chain joins TRBV20-1 to TRBJ2-7, with 7 nucleotides matching TRBD1. The CDR3 here is CSASPGQLNYEQYF. In nucleotides, the CDR3 is TGCAGTGCCAGCCCGGGACAGCTAAACTACGAGCAGTACTTC.